The next 8 T cell receptor beta chains were all read from a single sample in a study of blood T cell repertoires in COVID-19. Sequencing was performed with immunoSEQ multiplex PCR; in TCRdb, only in-frame clones are kept and a portion is missing. Counted here are about 310,000 clones, around 90% occurring once; the ten biggest clones make up 4.5% to 5.5%. Specimen: PBMCs or T cells enriched from blood (not recorded which). These receptors all stem from a man aged 55 to 69 who had recovered from COVID-19.

The CDR3 loop is CASSSLGGTHNEQFF. The CDR3 coding sequence is TGTGCCAGCAGCTCACTAGGGGGAACCCACAATGAGCAGTTCTTC. The chain carries TRBV7-9 and TRBJ2-1, with a weak D call TRBD1 (6 bases). The CDR3 has 15 amino acids. V was pared by 4 bases and J by 5 bases, with 15 bases between. Germline values: CDR1 SEHNR, CDR2 FQNEAQ (reference sequence).

The J gene is TRBJ2-5, the V gene TRBV5-1; 9 positions match TRBD2. This CDR3 comprises 15 residues. The germline CDR1 and CDR2 sequences are SGHRS and YFSETQ. J gave up 7 bases and V 0 bases, and 7 bases lay outside the gene matches. CDR3 sequence: CASSLGLADSGTQYF. Written as DNA, the CDR3 is TGCGCCAGCAGCTTGGGACTAGCGGACTCAGGGACCCAGTACTTC.

This sequence joins TRBV6-5 and TRBJ2-7; 11 nucleotides match TRBD1. The CDR3 length is 14 residues. The V gene's germline CDR1 is MNHEY and CDR2 SVGAGI. Trimming cost V 2 bases and J 7 bases; bases outside gene matches: 4. The CDR3 DNA reads as TGTGCCAGCAGTTACCCGGACAGGGGGCGAGAGCAGTACTTC. As protein: CASSYPDRGREQYF.

The V and J genes are TRBV9 and TRBJ2-5; the match to TRBD2 covers 7 bases. With 3 bases clipped from V and 3 bases from J, the junction kept 11 bases outside the gene matches. CDR1 and CDR2 (germline): SGDLS, YYNGEE. This CDR3 spans 16 amino acids. CDR3 residues: CASSGGGWRTEETQYF. CDR3 coding DNA: TGTGCCAGCAGCGGGGGAGGGTGGAGAACCGAAGAGACCCAGTACTTC.

The chain combines TRBV19 with TRBJ2-7; 7 bases line up with TRBD1. This CDR3 region has 13 residues. V dropped 5 bases and J dropped 7; count of bases not matched to a gene: 8. Germline V CDR1 and CDR2: LNHDA, SQIVND (reference sequence). CDR3 amino acids: CASSPRTGREQYF. As DNA, the CDR3 is TGTGCCAGTAGTCCACGGACAGGTCGGGAGCAGTACTTC.

The V and J genes are TRBV29-1 and TRBJ2-3; TRBD1 matches 9 bases. Germline CDR1 SQVTM, CDR2 ANQGSEA. The junction had 9 bases not matched to a gene; V was cut back by 7 bases and J by 1 base. The CDR3 loop spans 15 amino acids. The CDR3 loop is CSAAPGQGGTDTQYF. CDR3 DNA: TGCAGCGCCGCTCCGGGACAGGGTGGCACAGATACGCAGTATTTT.

J is TRBJ1-5 and V is TRBV19; 10 positions match TRBD1. CDR3 length equals 15 residues. In germline, CDR1 is LNHDA, CDR2 SQIVND (reference sequence). Losses at the gene ends were 4 bases for V and 2 bases for J; bases not matched to a gene: 2. The CDR3 nucleotides read TGTGCCAGTAGTAGGGACAGGGGAGGCAATCAGCCCCAGCATTTT. Its translation: CASSRDRGGNQPQHF.

Points on this clone: Other DNA sequences from this sample encode an identical CDR3 as well. The rearrangement joins TRBV19 to TRBJ1-1, with D perhaps matching TRBD1 (5 bases). V was pared by 3 bases and J by 8 bases, with 7 bases between. This CDR3 contains 11 residues. Germline assignment: CDR1 LNHDA and CDR2 SQIVND (reference sequence). The CDR3 DNA reads TGTGCCAGTAGTATGAACAGGGAAGCTTTCTTT. Translation gives CASSMNREAFF.